This paragraph covers one T cell receptor beta chain sequence. No antigen is known for it. The CDR3 sequence is 15 residues long. In germline, CDR1 is SGHRS, CDR2 YFSETQ. V was clipped by 0 bases and J by 9 bases, with 18 bases between them. The PCR made use of 60 Vbeta and 13 Jbeta primers. Produced via immunoSEQ multiplex PCR; TCRdb's table is partial and in-frame only. The data hold more than 110,000 clones, with about three quarters observed a single time. Healthy bone marrow donors made up the cohort. The data originate from a study of cytomegalovirus exposure and HLA in healthy donors. Study results and caveats: When presence/absence was analysed, sequencing depth was taken to be roughly uniform across donors.

This chain joins TRBV5-1 and TRBJ1-2; D not resolved. This clonotype was obtained from a man aged 40-49 years in good health and CMV-seropositive. Sample: PBMCs. CDR3 in amino acids: CASSLGQANALSYTF. CDR3 bases: TGCGCCAGCAGCTTGGGGCAGGCAAATGCTTTGAGCTACACCTTC.